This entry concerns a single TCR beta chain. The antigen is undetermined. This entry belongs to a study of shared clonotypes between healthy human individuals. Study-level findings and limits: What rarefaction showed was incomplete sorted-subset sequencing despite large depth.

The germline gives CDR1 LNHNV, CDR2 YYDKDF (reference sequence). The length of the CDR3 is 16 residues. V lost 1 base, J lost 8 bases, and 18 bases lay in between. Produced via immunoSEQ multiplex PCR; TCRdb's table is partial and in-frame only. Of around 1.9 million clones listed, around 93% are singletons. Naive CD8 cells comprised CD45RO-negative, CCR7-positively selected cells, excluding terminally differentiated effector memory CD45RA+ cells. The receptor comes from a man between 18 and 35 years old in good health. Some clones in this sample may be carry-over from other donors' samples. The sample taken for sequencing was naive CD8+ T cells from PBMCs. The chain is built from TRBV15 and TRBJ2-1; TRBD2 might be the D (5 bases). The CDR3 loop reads CATSRVSPENGDEQFF. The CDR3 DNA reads TGTGCCACCAGCAGAGTTAGTCCAGAAAACGGGGATGAGCAGTTCTTC.